This TCR beta chain was observed in a study of T cell changes during pregnancy in multiple sclerosis. The CDR3 contains 14 residues. V was cut by 3 bases and J by 8 bases, with 14 bases left in between. Germline V gives CDR1 MRHNA, CDR2 SNTAGT. Only in-frame clones appear in the TCRdb table, and some are missing; sequencing was by immunoSEQ multiplex PCR. The sample shows 40,000 or so clones, approximately 91% of them seen only once. The V gene is TRBV6-4, the J gene TRBJ2-1; TRBD2 is a possible D gene (6 bases). The source is a female donor with multiple sclerosis, enrolled in a pregnancy study. This sample comprised CD8+ T cells from peripheral blood mononuclear cells, obtained in the first trimester of pregnancy. The CDR3 region is CASSEEGTVHEQFF. The CDR3, as DNA: TGTGCCAGCAGTGAGGAGGGGACGGTACATGAGCAGTTCTTC.